A single sample gave rise to the 28 T cell receptor beta chains below, sequenced in a study of OX40 agonist ivuxolimab in advanced cancers. Produced via immunoSEQ multiplex PCR; TCRdb's table is partial and in-frame only. This sample has tens of thousands of clones, with over 75% found just once. Sequenced material: CD4+ or CD8+ T cells sorted from blood, taken in a trial of the OX40 agonist ivuxolimab. The receptors were gathered from an adult with an advanced solid tumor such as melanoma, head and neck, liver or kidney cancer.

This sequence joins TRBV10-2 and TRBJ2-7, with a weak D call TRBD2 (6 bases). Germline V gene sequence: CDR1 WSHSY, CDR2 SAAADI. Trimming removed 6 bases from V and 7 bases from J, with 25 bases in between. CDR3 length: 16 amino acids. The CDR3 here is CASRGDGTGGAGEQYF. Written as DNA, the CDR3 is TGCGCCAGCAGGGGTGACGGAACAGGAGGCGCGGGGGAGCAGTACTTC.

The gene calls are TRBV18 and TRBJ2-7, with a possible D match to TRBD1 (6 bases). Germline lookup yields CDR1 KGHSH and CDR2 LQKENI. Trimming shortened V by 5 bases and J by 5 bases, and 16 bases separated the two germline ends. The CDR3 consists of 14 residues. The CDR3 DNA reads TGTGCCAGCTCAACAAGAACAGGGTTCGACGAGCAGTACTTC. It encodes CASSTRTGFDEQYF. The full variable domain, rest sourced from reference TRBV18 and TRBJ2-7, is NAGVMQNPRHLVRRRGQEARLRCSPMKGHSHVYWYRQLPEEGLKFMVYLQKENIIDESGMPKERFSAEFPKEGPSILRIQQVVRGDSAAYFCASSTRTGFDEQYFGPGTRLTVT.

This rearrangement joins TRBV4-1 to TRBJ2-2, with D possibly being TRBD1 or TRBD2 (7 bases each). With 4 bases removed from V and 5 bases from J, the gap between germline ends came to 17 bases. The CDR3 is made up of 16 amino acids. Germline V gives CDR1 MGHRA, CDR2 YSYEKL. The CDR3 protein is CASSPGGGEGTGELFF. The CDR3 DNA is TGCGCCAGCAGCCCAGGGGGGGGAGAGGGGACCGGGGAGCTGTTTTTT.

This chain uses TRBV19 with TRBJ2-3; 7 bases fit TRBD2. The J segment lost 2 bases and the V segment lost 7 bases, leaving 6 bases of the junction unmatched. Germline assignment: CDR1 LNHDA and CDR2 SQIVND (reference sequence). The CDR3 consists of 14 residues. CDR3 in amino acids: CASKPAGTTDTQYF. The CDR3 DNA reads as TGTGCCAGTAAACCAGCGGGGACCACAGATACGCAGTATTTT.

Only one count was recorded for this clone. J is TRBJ2-3 and V is TRBV7-2; 7 nucleotides agree with TRBD2. V lost 5 bases to trimming and J lost 2 bases; unmatched junction nucleotides: 7. The CDR3 runs 15 residues. CDR1 is SGHTA, CDR2 FQGNSA, per germline. The CDR3 region is CASSPVAGLTDTQYF. CDR3 nucleotide sequence: TGTGCCAGCAGCCCCGTAGCGGGCCTCACAGATACGCAGTATTTT.

The V gene is TRBV6-6, the J gene TRBJ2-5; no clear D gene. Per the germline V gene, CDR1 is MNHNY and CDR2 is SVGAGI (reference sequence). V lost 6 bases and J lost 5, with 13 bases in between. The CDR3 is made up of 13 amino acids. The CDR3 DNA sequence: TGTGCCAGCAGCCCCCCCGAAGAGGAGACCCAGTACTTC. Its translation: CASSPPEEETQYF.

This chain uses TRBV18 with TRBJ1-1, with D possibly being TRBD1 (5 bases). This CDR3 comprises 16 residues. Germline V lookup: CDR1 KGHSH, CDR2 LQKENI. Between the trimmed V and J ends, which lost 1 base and 4 bases, there was a span of 16 bases. The CDR3: CASSPLPTRGTTEAFF. The CDR3 DNA follows: TGTGCCAGCTCACCACTGCCAACCCGGGGGACCACTGAAGCTTTCTTT.

J is TRBJ1-1 and V is TRBV19; 7 bases agree with TRBD1. This CDR3 is built from 14 residues. Trimming cost V 6 bases and J 0 bases; bases outside gene matches: 4. Germline CDR1 reads LNHDA; CDR2 reads SQIVND (reference sequence). CDR3 loop: CASSHGQVNTEAFF. The DNA for the CDR3 is TGTGCCAGTAGCCACGGACAGGTGAACACTGAAGCTTTCTTT.

A word on this clone: An end of the junction does not agree with germline; a read error may underlie this. The chain employs TRBV5-1 and TRBJ2-3, with D uncertain. This CDR3 contains 11 residues. Germline lookup yields CDR1 SGHRS and CDR2 YFSETQ. The CDR3 loop is CASSLGPYYFF. CDR3 in DNA: TGCGCCAGCAGCTTGGGACCATATTATTTTTTT.

The chain has TRBV5-1 and TRBJ2-5; TRBD1 agrees at 8 bases. Trimming cost V 4 bases and J 14 bases; bases outside gene matches: 7. The CDR3 runs 11 residues. The germline CDR1 and CDR2 sequences are SGHRS and YFSETQ. This CDR3 is CASSEWDRLYF. The CDR3 DNA reads TGCGCCAGCAGCGAATGGGACAGGCTCTACTTC.

The CDR3 DNA reads TGTGCCAGCAGTGAAGGGATGGGAATAGCCAAAAACATTCAGTACTTC. Translated, it gives CASSEGMGIAKNIQYF. The chain uses TRBV2 and TRBJ2-4; no definite D call. Germline assignment: CDR1 SNHLY and CDR2 FYNNEI. V was trimmed by 1 base and J by 0 bases, leaving 10 bases between them. The CDR3 consists of 16 residues. The full variable domain, in which reference TRBV2 and TRBJ2-4 provide the parts outside the CDR3, is EPEVTQTPSHQVTQMGQEVILRCVPISNHLYFYWYRQILGQKVEFLVSFYNNEISEKSEIFDDQFSVERPDGSNFTLKIRSTKLEDSAMYFCASSEGMGIAKNIQYFGAGTRLSVL.

This chain's CDR3 is CASSQAGRAGAGGELFF. Here the CDR3 DNA reads TGTGCCAGCAGCCAAGCCGGACGAGCGGGGGCGGGCGGGGAGCTGTTTTTT. The V gene is TRBV14, the J gene TRBJ2-2, with 8 nucleotides matching TRBD2. V trimming: 1 base; J trimming: 7 bases; junction bases outside the gene matches: 11. This CDR3 comprises 17 residues. Per germline, CDR1 SGHDN and CDR2 FVKESK.

The chain is built from TRBV29-1 and TRBJ2-1; 8 bases agree with TRBD2. V lost 3 bases, J lost 6 bases, and 4 bases stayed unmatched. The germline V gene has CDR1 SQVTM and CDR2 ANQGSEA. The CDR3 consists of 13 residues. The CDR3 is CSVEGTRVNEQFF. In nucleotides, the CDR3 is TGCAGCGTTGAGGGGACTAGAGTCAATGAGCAGTTCTTC.

The J gene is TRBJ2-1, the V gene TRBV7-2, with 12 bases identical to TRBD1. V lost 3 bases and J lost 8; bases outside the gene matches: 5. The CDR3 spans 15 residues. Germline-derived CDR1 and CDR2 are SGHTA and FQGNSA. The CDR3 DNA is TGTGCCAGCAGCTTGGGACAGGGGGCTTGGGATGAGCAGTTCTTC. This gives the protein CASSLGQGAWDEQFF.

The J gene is TRBJ2-5, the V gene TRBV18; 12 bases line up with TRBD1. The length of the CDR3 is 13 residues. Germline V gene lookup returns CDR1 KGHSH and CDR2 LQKENI. Trimming cost V 6 bases and J 4 bases; bases outside gene matches: 0. The CDR3 sequence is CASSGQGAETQYF. The CDR3 DNA follows: TGTGCCAGCTCGGGACAGGGGGCAGAGACCCAGTACTTC.

This clone turned up a few times. The chain has TRBV28 and TRBJ1-5; possibly TRBD1 for D (6 bases). Trimming shortened V by 3 bases and J by 14 bases, and 11 bases separated the two germline ends. The germline V gene has CDR1 MDHEN and CDR2 SYDVKM. CDR3 length: 11 amino acids. The CDR3 here is CASSFQGKKHF. In DNA, the CDR3 is TGTGCCAGCAGTTTTCAGGGGAAAAAGCATTTT.

The chain carries TRBV2 and TRBJ2-7, with TRBD2 identical over 9 bases. The J segment lost 9 bases and the V segment lost 5 bases, leaving 14 bases of the junction unmatched. Per germline, CDR1 SNHLY and CDR2 FYNNEI. This CDR3 has 15 residues. CDR3 region: CASSSRVAGASGQYF. CDR3 nucleotide sequence: TGTGCCAGCAGTTCCCGGGTAGCGGGAGCATCGGGGCAGTACTTC.

The rearrangement uses TRBV7-7 and TRBJ2-5; either TRBD1 or TRBD2 may fit D (5 bases each). Germline V gene lookup returns CDR1 SSHAT and CDR2 FNYEAQ (reference sequence). V shed 4 bases and J shed 5 bases, with 17 bases lying between them. The CDR3 spans 15 residues. The CDR3 reads CASSSRDIRGETQYF. CDR3 bases: TGTGCCAGCAGCTCCAGGGATATTCGGGGCGAGACCCAGTACTTC.

The sample holds one count of this clone. The V call is TRBV7-9, the J call TRBJ1-2; D is undetermined. The V gene lost 0 bases and the J gene lost 4 bases, with 9 bases spanning the gap. This CDR3 contains 14 residues. CDR1 and CDR2 from the germline V gene are SEHNR and FQNEAQ (reference sequence). This chain's CDR3 is CASSLARGGYGYTF. CDR3 nucleotides: TGTGCCAGCAGCTTAGCGCGTGGAGGCTATGGCTACACCTTC.

This clone was recorded once. CDR3 nucleotide sequence: TGTGCCAGCAATGCACAGGGGGCGGGATTCCAGTTCTTC. It yields the protein CASNAQGAGFQFF. This chain joins TRBV6-5 and TRBJ2-1, with 9 nucleotides matching TRBD1. The CDR3 extends over 13 amino acids. Germline values: CDR1 MNHEY, CDR2 SVGAGI. V shed 7 bases, J shed 13 bases, and the junction held 11 bases outside the gene matches.

The V gene is TRBV5-4, the J gene TRBJ2-1; 9 bases fit TRBD1. Germline V gene sequence: CDR1 SGHNT, CDR2 YYREEE (reference sequence). The CDR3 extends over 15 amino acids. With V trimmed by 0 bases and J by 7 bases, 5 bases remained unmatched. CDR3 nucleotides: TGTGCCAGCAGCTTGGCGGGGACAGGGAGGAATGAGCAGTTCTTC. It codes for CASSLAGTGRNEQFF.

The J gene is TRBJ1-2, the V gene TRBV27; 7 bases fit TRBD1. From germline, CDR1 is MNHEY and CDR2 SMNVEV (reference sequence). The V and J ends lost 6 bases and 4 bases, in that order; junction bases with no gene match: 11. The CDR3 totals 15 residues. For the CDR3, the DNA is TGTGCCAGCAGACGCGGGGCAGGGGGAGGCTATGGCTACACCTTC. It encodes CASRRGAGGGYGYTF.

This clone appeared a few times. This chain uses TRBV29-1 with TRBJ1-5; possible D gene TRBD1, 5 bases. The CDR3 sequence is 13 residues long. The germline CDR1 and CDR2 sequences are SQVTM and ANQGSEA. Trimming shortened V by 0 bases and J by 6 bases, and 9 bases separated the two germline ends. CDR3 amino acids: CSVEEGPTQPQHF. CDR3 bases: TGCAGCGTTGAAGAGGGGCCGACTCAGCCCCAGCATTTT.

The chain has TRBV28 and TRBJ2-7, with TRBD1 matching over 8 bases. V trimming: 6 bases; J trimming: 3 bases; junction bases outside the gene matches: 10. CDR3 length: 15 residues. CDR1 is MDHEN and CDR2 is SYDVKM in the germline V gene. DNA for the CDR3: TGTGCCAGCAGATCTCAGGGGGCGGGACTCTACGAGCAGTACTTC. It yields the protein CASRSQGAGLYEQYF.

The genes are TRBV7-9 and TRBJ2-1; D is ambiguous. The V end was cut by 3 bases, the J end by 7 bases, with 4 bases between. The germline CDR1 and CDR2 sequences are SEHNR and FQNEAQ (reference sequence). The CDR3 spans 11 residues. This chain's CDR3 is CASSFANEQFF. For the CDR3, the DNA is TGTGCCAGCAGCTTTGCGAATGAGCAGTTCTTC.

The chain links TRBV5-4 to TRBJ2-2; D remains unclear. The CDR3 consists of 15 residues. Germline V gene lookup returns CDR1 SGHNT and CDR2 YYREEE (reference sequence). V dropped 3 bases and J dropped 1 base, with 10 bases sitting between them. The CDR3 DNA sequence: TGTGCCAGCAGCTCGTCGCTGAAGAACACCGGGGAGCTGTTTTTT. It encodes CASSSSLKNTGELFF.

The genes are TRBV14 and TRBJ2-3; 13 nucleotides match TRBD2. In germline, CDR1 is SGHDN, CDR2 FVKESK. V was clipped by 8 bases and J by 3 bases; unmatched bases: 11. This CDR3 has 17 residues. In DNA, the CDR3 is TGTGCCAGCGCGGGGACTAGCGGGGTTTCGGGGACAGATACGCAGTATTTT. Its translation is CASAGTSGVSGTDTQYF.

The chain couples TRBV5-4 to TRBJ1-5; tentatively, D is TRBD1 (5 bases). CDR3 size: 17 residues. V shed 4 bases and J shed 5 bases, with 22 bases lying between them. The V gene's germline CDR1 is SGHNT and CDR2 YYREEE (reference sequence). The DNA for the CDR3 is TGTGCCAGCAGCCAAGATGGCCGGGACCGGGCATATCAGCCCCAGCATTTT. It encodes CASSQDGRDRAYQPQHF.